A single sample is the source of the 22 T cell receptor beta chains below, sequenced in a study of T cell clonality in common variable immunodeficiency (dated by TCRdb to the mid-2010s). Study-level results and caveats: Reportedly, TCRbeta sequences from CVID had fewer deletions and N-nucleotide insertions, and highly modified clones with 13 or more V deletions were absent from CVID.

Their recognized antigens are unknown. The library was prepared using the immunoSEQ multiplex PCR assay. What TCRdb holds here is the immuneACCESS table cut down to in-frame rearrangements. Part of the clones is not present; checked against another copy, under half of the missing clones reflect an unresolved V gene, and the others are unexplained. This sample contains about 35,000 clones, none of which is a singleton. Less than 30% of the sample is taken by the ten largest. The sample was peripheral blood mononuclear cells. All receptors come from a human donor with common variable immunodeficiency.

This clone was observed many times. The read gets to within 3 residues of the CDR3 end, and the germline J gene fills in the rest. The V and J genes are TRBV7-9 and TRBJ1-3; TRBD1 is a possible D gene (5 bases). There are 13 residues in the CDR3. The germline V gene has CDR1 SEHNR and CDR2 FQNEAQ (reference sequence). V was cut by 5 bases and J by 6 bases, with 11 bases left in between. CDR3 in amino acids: CASSAIGVNTIYF. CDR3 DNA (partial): TGTGCCAGCAGCGCAATAGGGGTAAACACC.

The DNA read from the CDR3 is TGTGCCAGCAGCCCACAGGGTCCCCTAAAAAATTCACCC. This translates into CASSPQGPLKNSP. The CDR3 reads in full as CASSPQGPLKNSPLHF. V is TRBV13 and J is TRBJ1-6; TRBD1 is a possible D gene (6 bases). Read sequence stops 3 residues before the CDR3 end, and the germline J gene provides the missing end. The CDR3 sequence is 16 residues long. Per germline, CDR1 PRHDT and CDR2 FYEKMQ (reference sequence). Between the trimmed V and J ends, which lost 5 bases and 7 bases, there was a span of 18 bases.

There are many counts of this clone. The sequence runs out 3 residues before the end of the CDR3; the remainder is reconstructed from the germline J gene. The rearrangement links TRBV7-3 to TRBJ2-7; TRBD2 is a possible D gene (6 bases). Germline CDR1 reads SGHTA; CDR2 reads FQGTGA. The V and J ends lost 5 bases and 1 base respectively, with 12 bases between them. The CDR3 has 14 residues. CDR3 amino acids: CASSPYSGSYEQYF. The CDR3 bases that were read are TGTGCCAGCAGCCCATATAGCGGATCCTACGAG.

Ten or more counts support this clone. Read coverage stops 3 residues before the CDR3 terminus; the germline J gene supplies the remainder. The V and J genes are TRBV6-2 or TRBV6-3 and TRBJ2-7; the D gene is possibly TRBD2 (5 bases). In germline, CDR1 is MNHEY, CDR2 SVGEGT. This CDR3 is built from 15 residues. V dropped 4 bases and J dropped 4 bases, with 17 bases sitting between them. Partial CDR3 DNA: TGTGCCAGCAGTTCCCCCGGCGGGTGGAGGTACGAG. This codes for CASSSPGGWRYE. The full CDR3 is CASSSPGGWRYEQYF.

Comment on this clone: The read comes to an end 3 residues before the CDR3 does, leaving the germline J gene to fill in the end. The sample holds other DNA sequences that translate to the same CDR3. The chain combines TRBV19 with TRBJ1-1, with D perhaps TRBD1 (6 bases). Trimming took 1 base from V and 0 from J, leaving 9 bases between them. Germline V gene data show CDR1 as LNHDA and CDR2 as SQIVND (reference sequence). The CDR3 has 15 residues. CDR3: CASSIGGQLNTEAFF. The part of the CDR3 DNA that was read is TGTGCCAGTAGTATAGGAGGACAGCTGAACACTGAA.

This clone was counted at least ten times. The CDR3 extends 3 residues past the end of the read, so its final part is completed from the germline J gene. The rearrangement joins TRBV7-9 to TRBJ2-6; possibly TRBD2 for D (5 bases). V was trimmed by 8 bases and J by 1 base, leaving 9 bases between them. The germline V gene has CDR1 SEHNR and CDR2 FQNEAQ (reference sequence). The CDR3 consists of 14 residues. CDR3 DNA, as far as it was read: TGTGCCAGCCGGACGGGGTCTGGGGCCAACGTC. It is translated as CASRTGSGANV. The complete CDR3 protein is CASRTGSGANVLTF.

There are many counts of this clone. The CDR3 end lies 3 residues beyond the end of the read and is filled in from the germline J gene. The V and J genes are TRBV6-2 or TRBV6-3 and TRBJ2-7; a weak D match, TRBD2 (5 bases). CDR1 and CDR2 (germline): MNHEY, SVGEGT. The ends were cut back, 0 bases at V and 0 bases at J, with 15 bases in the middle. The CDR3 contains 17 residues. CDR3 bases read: TGTGCCAGCAGTTACTCGATTCGCGGGCAGAGCTCCTACGAG. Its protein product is CASSYSIRGQSSYE. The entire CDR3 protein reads CASSYSIRGQSSYEQYF.

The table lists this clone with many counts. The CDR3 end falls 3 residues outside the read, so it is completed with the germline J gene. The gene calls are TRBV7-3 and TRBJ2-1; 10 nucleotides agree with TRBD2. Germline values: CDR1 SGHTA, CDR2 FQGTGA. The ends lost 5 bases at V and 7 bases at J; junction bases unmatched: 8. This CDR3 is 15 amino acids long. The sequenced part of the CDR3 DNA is TGTGCCAGCAGCCTCCCTGCTAGCGGGAGAAATGAG. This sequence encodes CASSLPASGRNE. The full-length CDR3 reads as CASSLPASGRNEQFF.

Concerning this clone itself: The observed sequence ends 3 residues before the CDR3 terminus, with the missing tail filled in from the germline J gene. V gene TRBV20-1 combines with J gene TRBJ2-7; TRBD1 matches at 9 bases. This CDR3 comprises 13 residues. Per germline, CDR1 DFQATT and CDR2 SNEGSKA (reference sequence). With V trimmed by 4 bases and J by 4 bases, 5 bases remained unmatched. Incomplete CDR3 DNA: TGCAGTGCTATGACAGGGGGAAGATACGAG. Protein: CSAMTGGRYE. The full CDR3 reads CSAMTGGRYEQYF.

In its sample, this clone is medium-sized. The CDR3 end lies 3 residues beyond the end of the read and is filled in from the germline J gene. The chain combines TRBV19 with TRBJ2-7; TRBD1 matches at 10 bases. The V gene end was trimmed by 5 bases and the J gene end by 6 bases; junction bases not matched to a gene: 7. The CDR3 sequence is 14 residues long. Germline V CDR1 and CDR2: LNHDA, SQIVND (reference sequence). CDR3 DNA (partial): TGTGCCAGTAGTTTGACAGGGGGCCTCGGCGAG. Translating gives CASSLTGGLGE. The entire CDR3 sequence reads CASSLTGGLGEQYF.

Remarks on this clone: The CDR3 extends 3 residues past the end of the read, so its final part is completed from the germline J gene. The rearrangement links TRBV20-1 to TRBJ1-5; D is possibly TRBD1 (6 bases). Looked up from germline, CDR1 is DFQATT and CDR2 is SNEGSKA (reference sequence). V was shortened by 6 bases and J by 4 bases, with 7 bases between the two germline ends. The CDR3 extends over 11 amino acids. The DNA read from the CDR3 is TGCAGTGCCCAGGGGAATCAGCCC. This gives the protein CSAQGNQP. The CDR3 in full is CSAQGNQPQHF.

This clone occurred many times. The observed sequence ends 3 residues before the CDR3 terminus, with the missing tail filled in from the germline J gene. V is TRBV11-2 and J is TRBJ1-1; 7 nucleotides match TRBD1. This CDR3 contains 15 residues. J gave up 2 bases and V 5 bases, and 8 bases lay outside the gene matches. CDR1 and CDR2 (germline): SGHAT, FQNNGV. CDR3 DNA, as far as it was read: TGTGCCAGCAGCAAACGGGACAGTAGAAACACTGAA. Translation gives CASSKRDSRNTE. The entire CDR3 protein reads CASSKRDSRNTEAFF.

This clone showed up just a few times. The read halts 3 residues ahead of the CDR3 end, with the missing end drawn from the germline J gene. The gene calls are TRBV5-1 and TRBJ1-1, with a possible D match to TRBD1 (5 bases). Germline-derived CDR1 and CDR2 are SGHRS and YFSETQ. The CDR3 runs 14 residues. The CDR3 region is CASSLGQQADEAFF. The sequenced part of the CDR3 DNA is TGCGCCAGCAGCTTGGGGCAACAGGCAGACGAA.

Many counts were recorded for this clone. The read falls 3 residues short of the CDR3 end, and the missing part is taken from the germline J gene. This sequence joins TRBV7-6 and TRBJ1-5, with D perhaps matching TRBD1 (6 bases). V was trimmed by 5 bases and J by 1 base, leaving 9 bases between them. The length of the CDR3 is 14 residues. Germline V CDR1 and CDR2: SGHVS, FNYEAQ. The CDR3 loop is CASSLGASNQPQHF. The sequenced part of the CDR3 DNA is TGTGCCAGCAGCCTGGGGGCCAGCAATCAGCCC. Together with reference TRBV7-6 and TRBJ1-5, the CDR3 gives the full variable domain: GAGVSQSPRYKVTKRGQDVALRCDPISGHVSLYWYRQALGQGPEFLTYFNYEAQQDKSGLPNDRFSAERPEGSISTLTIQRTEQRDSAMYRCASSLGASNQPQHFGDGTRLSIL.

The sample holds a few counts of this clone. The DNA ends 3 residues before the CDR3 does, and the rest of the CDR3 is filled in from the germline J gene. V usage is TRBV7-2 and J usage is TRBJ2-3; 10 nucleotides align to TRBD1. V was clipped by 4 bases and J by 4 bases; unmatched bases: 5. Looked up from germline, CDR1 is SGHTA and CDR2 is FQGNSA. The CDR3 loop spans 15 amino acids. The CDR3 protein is CASSSRDRGADTQYF. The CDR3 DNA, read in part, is TGTGCCAGCAGCTCAAGGGACAGGGGCGCAGATACG.

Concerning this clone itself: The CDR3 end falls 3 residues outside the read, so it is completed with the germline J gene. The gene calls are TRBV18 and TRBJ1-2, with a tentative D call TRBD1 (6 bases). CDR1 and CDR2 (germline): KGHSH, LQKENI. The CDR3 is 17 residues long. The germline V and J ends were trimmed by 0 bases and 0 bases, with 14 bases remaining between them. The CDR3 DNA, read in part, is TGTGCCAGCTCACCACCAGACAGGCTGATAGCTAACTATGGC. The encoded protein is CASSPPDRLIANYG. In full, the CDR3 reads CASSPPDRLIANYGYTF.

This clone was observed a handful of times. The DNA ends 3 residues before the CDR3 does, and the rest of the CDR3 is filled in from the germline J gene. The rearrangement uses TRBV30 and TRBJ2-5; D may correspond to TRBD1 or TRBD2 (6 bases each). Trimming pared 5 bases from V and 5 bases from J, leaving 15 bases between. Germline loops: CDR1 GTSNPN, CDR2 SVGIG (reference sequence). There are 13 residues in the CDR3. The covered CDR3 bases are TGTGCCTGGGAGGGGGATCGGGAGGAGACC. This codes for CAWEGDREET. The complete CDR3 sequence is CAWEGDREETQYF.

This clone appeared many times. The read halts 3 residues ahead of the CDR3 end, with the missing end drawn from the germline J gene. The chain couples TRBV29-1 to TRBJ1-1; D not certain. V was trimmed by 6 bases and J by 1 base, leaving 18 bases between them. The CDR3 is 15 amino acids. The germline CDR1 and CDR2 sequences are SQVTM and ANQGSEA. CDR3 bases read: TGCAGCGTGGGAGCCGCGGGTTTCGGGAACACTGAA. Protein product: CSVGAAGFGNTE. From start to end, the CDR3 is CSVGAAGFGNTEAFF.

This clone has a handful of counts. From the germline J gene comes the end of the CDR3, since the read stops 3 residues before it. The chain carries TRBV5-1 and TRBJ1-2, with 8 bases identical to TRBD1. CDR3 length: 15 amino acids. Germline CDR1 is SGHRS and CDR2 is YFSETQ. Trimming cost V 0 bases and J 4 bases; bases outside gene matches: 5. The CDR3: CASSLGPGGPYGYTF. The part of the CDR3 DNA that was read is TGCGCCAGCAGCTTGGGTCCAGGGGGCCCCTATGGC.

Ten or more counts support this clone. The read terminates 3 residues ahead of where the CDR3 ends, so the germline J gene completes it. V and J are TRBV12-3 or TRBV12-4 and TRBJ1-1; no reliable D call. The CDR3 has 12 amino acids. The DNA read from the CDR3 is TGTGCCAGCAGTATGCGTCTCACCGAA. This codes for CASSMRLTE. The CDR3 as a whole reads CASSMRLTEAFF.

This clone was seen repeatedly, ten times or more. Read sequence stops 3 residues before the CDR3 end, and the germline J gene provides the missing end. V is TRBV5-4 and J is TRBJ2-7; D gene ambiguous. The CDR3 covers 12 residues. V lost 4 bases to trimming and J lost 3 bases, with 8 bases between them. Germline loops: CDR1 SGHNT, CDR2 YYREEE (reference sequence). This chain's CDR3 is CASSAYSYEQYF. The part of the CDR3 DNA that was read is TGTGCCAGCAGCGCTTACAGCTACGAG.

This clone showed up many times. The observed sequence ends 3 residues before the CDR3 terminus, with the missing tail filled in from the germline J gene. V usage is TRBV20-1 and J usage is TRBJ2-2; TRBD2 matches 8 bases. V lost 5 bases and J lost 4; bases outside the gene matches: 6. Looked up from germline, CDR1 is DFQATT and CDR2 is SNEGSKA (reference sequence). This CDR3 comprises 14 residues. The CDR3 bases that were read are TGCAGTGCTTCCGGGACTAGTAGCACCGGGGAG. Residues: CSASGTSSTGE. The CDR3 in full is CSASGTSSTGELFF.